This entry concerns a single TCR beta chain. In the authors' workflow: Researchers report that nucleated cell counts were estimated from reference gene primer amplification. Profiled with immunoSEQ multiplex PCR; TCRdb holds only in-frame clones, not every one. From that table come the V and J calls and clone size; the DNA was used to work out D and trimming. The repertoire holds about 200,000 clones, 85% to 90% seen once, with around 6.5% in the top ten. The data are from a study of blood T cell repertoires in COVID-19. Study background: The United States, Italy and Spain supplied acute and convalescent COVID-19 samples. Sample material is recorded as cDNA or gDNA derived from T cells, B-cell-depleted T cells, or PBMCs.

V was trimmed by 7 bases and J by 0 bases, leaving 9 bases between them. CDR3 length equals 14 residues. Germline V gives CDR1 LGHDT, CDR2 YNNKEL (reference sequence). Sequencing was done on a sample of peripheral blood. This TCR derives from an elderly man with acute or convalescent COVID-19. V usage is TRBV3-1 (or the pseudogene TRBV3-2) and J usage is TRBJ1-4, with unresolved D. CDR3 protein: CASTGGATNEKLFF. The CDR3 coding sequence is TGTGCCAGCACCGGCGGGGCAACTAATGAAAAACTGTTTTTT.